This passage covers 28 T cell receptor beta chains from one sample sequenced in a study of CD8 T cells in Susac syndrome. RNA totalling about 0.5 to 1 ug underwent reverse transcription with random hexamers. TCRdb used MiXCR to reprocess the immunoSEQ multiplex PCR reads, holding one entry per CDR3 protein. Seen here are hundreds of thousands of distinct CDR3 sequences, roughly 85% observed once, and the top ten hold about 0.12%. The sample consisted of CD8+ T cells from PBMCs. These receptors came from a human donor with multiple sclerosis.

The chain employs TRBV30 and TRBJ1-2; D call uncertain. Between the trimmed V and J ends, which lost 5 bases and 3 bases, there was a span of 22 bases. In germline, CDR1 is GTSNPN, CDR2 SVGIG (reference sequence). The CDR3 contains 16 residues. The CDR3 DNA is TGTGCCTGGGGAACCTACCAGGACGTTCTGGACTATGGCTACACCTTC. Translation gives CAWGTYQDVLDYGYTF.

CDR3 region: CASRGGELGAQYF. Here the CDR3 DNA reads TGTGCCAGCAGGGGAGGGGAGCTCGGGGCGCAGTATTTT. The chain recombines TRBV5-4 with TRBJ2-3; 7 bases match TRBD2. The length of the CDR3 is 13 residues. The ends lost 5 bases at V and 10 bases at J; junction bases unmatched: 10. Germline assignment: CDR1 SGHNT and CDR2 YYREEE (reference sequence).

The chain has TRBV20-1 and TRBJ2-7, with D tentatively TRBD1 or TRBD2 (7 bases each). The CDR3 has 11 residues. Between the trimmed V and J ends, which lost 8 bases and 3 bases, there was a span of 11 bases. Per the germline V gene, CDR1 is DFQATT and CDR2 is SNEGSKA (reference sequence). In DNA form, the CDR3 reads TGCAGTTCAGGGGGGGGCTACGAGCAGTACTTC. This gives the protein CSSGGGYEQYF.

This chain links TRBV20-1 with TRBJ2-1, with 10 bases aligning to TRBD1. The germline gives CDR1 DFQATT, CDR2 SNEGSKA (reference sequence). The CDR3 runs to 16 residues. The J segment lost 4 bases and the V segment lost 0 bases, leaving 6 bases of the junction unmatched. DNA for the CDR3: TGCAGTGCTAGAGAAGTGACAGGGGGCTCGTACAATGAGCAGTTCTTC. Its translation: CSAREVTGGSYNEQFF.

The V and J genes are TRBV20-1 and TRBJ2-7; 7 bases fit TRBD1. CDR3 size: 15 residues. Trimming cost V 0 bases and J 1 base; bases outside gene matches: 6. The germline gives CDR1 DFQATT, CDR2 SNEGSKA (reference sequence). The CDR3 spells CSARDHGTESYEQYF. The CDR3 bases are TGCAGTGCTAGAGATCACGGGACAGAGTCCTACGAGCAGTACTTC.

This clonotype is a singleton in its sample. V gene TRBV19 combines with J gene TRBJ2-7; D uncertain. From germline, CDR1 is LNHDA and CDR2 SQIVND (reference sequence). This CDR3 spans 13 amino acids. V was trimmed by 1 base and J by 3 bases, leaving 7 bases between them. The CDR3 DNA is TGTGCCAGTAGTATAGCCGTCGGCTACGAGCAGTACTTC. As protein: CASSIAVGYEQYF.

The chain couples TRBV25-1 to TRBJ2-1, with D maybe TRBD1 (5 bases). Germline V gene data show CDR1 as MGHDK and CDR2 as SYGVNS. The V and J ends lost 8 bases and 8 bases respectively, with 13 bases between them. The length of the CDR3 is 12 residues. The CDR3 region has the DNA TGTGCCAGCTCCGGTCAGGGCTATGAGCAGTTCTTC. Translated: CASSGQGYEQFF.

The CDR3 DNA reads as TGCGCCAGCAATAGAGGGGGCGGAGATCACAATGAGCAGTTCTTC. The encoded protein is CASNRGGGDHNEQFF. The chain couples TRBV23-1 to TRBJ2-1, with TRBD1 matching over 7 bases. TRBV23-1 qualifies as an ORF whose function is uncertain. V was pared by 7 bases and J by 5 bases, with 11 bases of the junction left unmatched. This CDR3 comprises 15 residues.

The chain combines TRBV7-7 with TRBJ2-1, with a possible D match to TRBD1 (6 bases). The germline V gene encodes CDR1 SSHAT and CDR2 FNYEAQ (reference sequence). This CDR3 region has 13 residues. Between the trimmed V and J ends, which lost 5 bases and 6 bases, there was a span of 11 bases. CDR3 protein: CASSPQGTNEQFF. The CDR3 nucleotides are TGTGCCAGCAGCCCTCAGGGGACCAATGAGCAGTTCTTC.

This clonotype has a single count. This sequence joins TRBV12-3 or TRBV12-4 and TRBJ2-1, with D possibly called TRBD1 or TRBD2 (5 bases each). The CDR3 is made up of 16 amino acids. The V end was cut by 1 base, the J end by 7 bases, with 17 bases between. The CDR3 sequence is CASSLGGSGSVNEQFF. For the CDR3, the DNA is TGTGCCAGCAGTTTAGGGGGGTCAGGGAGTGTAAATGAGCAGTTCTTC.

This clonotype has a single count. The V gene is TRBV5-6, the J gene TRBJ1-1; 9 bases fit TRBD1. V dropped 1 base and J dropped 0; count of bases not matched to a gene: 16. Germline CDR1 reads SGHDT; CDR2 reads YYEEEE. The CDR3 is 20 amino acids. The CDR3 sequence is CASSLSTARDRADLNTEAFF. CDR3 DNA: TGTGCCAGCAGCTTGTCCACCGCGCGGGACAGGGCTGACTTGAACACTGAAGCTTTCTTT.

The CDR3 DNA reads TGTGCCAGCAGTTTTATGTCGGGGTACACAGATACGCAGTATTTT. As protein: CASSFMSGYTDTQYF. The chain is built from TRBV27 and TRBJ2-3; possible D gene TRBD2, 5 bases. The germline CDR1 and CDR2 sequences are MNHEY and SMNVEV (reference sequence). V lost 3 bases and J 2 bases, leaving 12 bases between the germline ends. The CDR3 totals 15 residues.

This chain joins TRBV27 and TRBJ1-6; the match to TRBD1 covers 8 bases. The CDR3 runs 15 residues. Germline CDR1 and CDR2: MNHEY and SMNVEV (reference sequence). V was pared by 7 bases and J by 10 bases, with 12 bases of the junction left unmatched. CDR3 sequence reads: CASNPEQGVGSPLHF. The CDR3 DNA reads TGTGCCAGCAACCCTGAACAGGGGGTAGGGTCACCCCTCCACTTT.

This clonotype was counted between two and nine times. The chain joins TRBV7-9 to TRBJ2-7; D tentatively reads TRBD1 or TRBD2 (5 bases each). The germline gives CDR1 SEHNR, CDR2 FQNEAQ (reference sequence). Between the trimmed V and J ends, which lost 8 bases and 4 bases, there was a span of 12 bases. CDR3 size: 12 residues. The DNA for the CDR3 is TGTGCCAGCTCACCGAGGGGTTACGAGCAGTACTTC. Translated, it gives CASSPRGYEQYF.

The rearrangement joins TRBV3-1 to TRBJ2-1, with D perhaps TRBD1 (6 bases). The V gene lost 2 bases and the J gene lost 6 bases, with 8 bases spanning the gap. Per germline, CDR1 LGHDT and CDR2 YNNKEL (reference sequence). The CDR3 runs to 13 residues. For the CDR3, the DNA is TGTGCCAGCAGCCAAAAACAGGGCAATGAGCAGTTCTTC. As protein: CASSQKQGNEQFF.

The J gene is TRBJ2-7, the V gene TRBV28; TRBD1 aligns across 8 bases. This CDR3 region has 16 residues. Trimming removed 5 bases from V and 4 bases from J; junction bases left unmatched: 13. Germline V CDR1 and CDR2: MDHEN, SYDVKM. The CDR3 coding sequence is TGTGCCAGCAGTGGTTCTTTCCGGGACAGGACATACGAGCAGTACTTC. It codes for CASSGSFRDRTYEQYF.

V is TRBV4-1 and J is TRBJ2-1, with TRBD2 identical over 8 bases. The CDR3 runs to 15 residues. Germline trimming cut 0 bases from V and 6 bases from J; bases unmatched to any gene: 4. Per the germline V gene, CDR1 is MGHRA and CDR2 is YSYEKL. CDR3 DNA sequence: TGCGCCAGCAGCCAAGATCCCGGGGGGGCCAATGAGCAGTTCTTC. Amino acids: CASSQDPGGANEQFF.

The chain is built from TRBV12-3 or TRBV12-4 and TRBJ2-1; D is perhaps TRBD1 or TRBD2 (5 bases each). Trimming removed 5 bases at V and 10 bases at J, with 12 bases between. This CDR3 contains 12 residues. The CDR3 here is CASSRTGPEQFF. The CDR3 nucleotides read TGTGCCAGCAGTCGGACGGGACCCGAGCAGTTCTTC.

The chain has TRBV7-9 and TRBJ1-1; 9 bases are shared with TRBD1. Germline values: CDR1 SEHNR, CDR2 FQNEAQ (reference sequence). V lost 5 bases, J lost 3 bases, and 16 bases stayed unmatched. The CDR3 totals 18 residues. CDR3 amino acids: CASSPTPGTGLIDTEAFF. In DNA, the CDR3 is TGTGCCAGCAGCCCCACCCCGGGGACAGGGCTTATTGACACTGAAGCTTTCTTT.

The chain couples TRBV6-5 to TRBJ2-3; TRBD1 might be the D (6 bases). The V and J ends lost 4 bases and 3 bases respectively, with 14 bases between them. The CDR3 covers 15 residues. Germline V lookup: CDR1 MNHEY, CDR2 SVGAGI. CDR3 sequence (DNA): TGTGCCAGCAGTTCACAGGGTGATCGGACAGATACGCAGTATTTT. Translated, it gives CASSSQGDRTDTQYF.

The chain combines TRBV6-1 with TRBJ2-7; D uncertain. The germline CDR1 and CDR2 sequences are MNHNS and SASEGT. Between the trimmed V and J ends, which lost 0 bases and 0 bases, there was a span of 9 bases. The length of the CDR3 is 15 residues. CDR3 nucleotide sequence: TGTGCCAGCAGTGAAGCGTCACTTAACTCCTACGAGCAGTACTTC. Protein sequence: CASSEASLNSYEQYF.

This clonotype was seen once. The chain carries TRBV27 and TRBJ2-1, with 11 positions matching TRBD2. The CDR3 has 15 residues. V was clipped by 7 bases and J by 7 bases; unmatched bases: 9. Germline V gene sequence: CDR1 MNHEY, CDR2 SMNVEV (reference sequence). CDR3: CASTYIAGGYNEQFF. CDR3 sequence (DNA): TGTGCCAGCACCTATATAGCGGGAGGGTATAATGAGCAGTTCTTC.

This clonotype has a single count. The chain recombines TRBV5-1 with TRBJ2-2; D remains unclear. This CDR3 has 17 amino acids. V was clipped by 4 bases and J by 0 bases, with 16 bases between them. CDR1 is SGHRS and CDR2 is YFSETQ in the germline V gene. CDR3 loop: CASSPAFLDANTGELFF. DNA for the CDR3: TGCGCCAGCAGCCCGGCATTCCTAGACGCGAACACCGGGGAGCTGTTTTTT.

CDR3 DNA sequence: TGTGCCAGCAGCTTAGTGCAGGTTTCAGATACGCAGTATTTT. This encodes CASSLVQVSDTQYF. This sequence joins TRBV7-9 and TRBJ2-3; D uncertain. V was cut by 1 base and J by 4 bases, with 9 bases left in between. Germline V gives CDR1 SEHNR, CDR2 FQNEAQ (reference sequence). The CDR3 runs 14 residues.

CDR3 residues: CASSTIPGQGYGYTF. The CDR3 DNA reads as TGCGCCAGCAGCACAATACCGGGACAGGGCTATGGCTACACCTTC. The chain carries TRBV4-1 and TRBJ1-2; 9 nucleotides agree with TRBD1. The germline gives CDR1 MGHRA, CDR2 YSYEKL. The CDR3 extends over 15 amino acids. V was pared by 5 bases and J by 4 bases, with 8 bases of the junction left unmatched.

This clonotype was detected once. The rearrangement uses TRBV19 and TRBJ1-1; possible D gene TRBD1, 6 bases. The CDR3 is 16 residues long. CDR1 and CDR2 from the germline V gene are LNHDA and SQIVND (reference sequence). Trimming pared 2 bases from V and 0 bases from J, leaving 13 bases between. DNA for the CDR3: TGTGCCAGTAGTATAAGGTCGACAGGTGTGAACACTGAAGCTTTCTTT. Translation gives CASSIRSTGVNTEAFF.

The CDR3 nucleotides are TGTGCCAGCAGCCAAGGTCGACAGGGTACTGACGAGCAGTACTTC. Protein product: CASSQGRQGTDEQYF. The rearrangement joins TRBV4-2 to TRBJ2-7; TRBD1 agrees at 7 bases. The CDR3 contains 15 residues. The J segment lost 5 bases and the V segment lost 1 base, leaving 8 bases of the junction unmatched. CDR1 is LGHNA, CDR2 YNFKEQ, per germline.

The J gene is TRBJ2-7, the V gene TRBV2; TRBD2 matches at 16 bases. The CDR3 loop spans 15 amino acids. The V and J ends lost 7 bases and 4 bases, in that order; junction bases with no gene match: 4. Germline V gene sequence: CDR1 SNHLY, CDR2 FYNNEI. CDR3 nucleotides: TGTGCCAGCATCGAGGGACTAGCGGGAGGGTACGAGCAGTACTTC. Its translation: CASIEGLAGGYEQYF.